The present TCR beta chain was sequenced within a study of hypomethylating agent response in myelodysplastic syndrome. Study background: TET2 mutation, the most common, occurred in 5 of 11 patients. Response meant complete response or hematologic improvement; all other patients were non-responders. Study-wide results and caveats: The cohort was small, with only around 10 patients analyzed.

About this clone itself: Its target is not known.

In the original analysis: Previously reported viral-epitope specificity per VDJdb covered around 1.6% of 150,000 to 200,000 unique clonotypes. Profiling relied on immunoSEQ multiplex PCR, and the TCRdb table lists in-frame clones only, not all of them. V and J calls and clone size follow that table, whereas D and trimming were derived from the DNA. Among approximately 5,100 clones listed, 70% to 90% were seen once. Sequenced here: bone marrow, sampled before or after starting hypomethylating agent treatment for myelodysplastic syndrome (not recorded which). The sequence was obtained from a human donor with myelodysplastic syndrome.

The DNA of the CDR3 is TGTGCCAGCAGCTCGCCCCCTCTAGCGGGTCTCACCTACAATGAGCAGTTCTTC. Residues: CASSSPPLAGLTYNEQFF. The V gene is TRBV11-3, the J gene TRBJ2-1; TRBD2 matches at 8 bases. CDR1 and CDR2 from the germline V gene are SGHNT and YENEEA. CDR3 length: 18 amino acids. The V and J ends lost 4 bases and 2 bases, in that order; junction bases with no gene match: 13. The whole variable domain, remainder taken from reference TRBV11-3 and TRBJ2-1, is EAGVVQSPRYKIIEKKQPVAFWCNPISGHNTLYWYLQNLGQGPELLIRYENEEAVDDSQLPKDRFSAERLKGVDSTLKIQPAELGDSAVYLCASSSPPLAGLTYNEQFFGPGTRLTVL.